One and the same sample provided the 24 T cell receptor beta chains below, sequenced in a study of beta chain features in type 1 diabetes. Expressed TCRB transcripts were sequenced because the entire RNA isolate underwent reverse transcription. TCRdb's table, derived via immunoSEQ multiplex PCR, lists solely in-frame clones and lacks some. The sample consists of tens of thousands of clones, around 32% of them appearing once. Sequenced input: stem cell memory CD4+ T cells from blood. The source is a woman younger than 35 in good health.

Only a few counts were recorded for this clone. The CDR3 here is CASSLVFRGHFTEAFF. The CDR3 coding sequence is TGCGCCAGCAGCTTGGTATTCAGGGGGCATTTCACTGAAGCTTTCTTT. The genes are TRBV5-1 and TRBJ1-1; 8 nucleotides agree with TRBD1. The CDR3 is 16 residues long. Germline-derived CDR1 and CDR2 are SGHRS and YFSETQ. Germline trimming cut 0 bases from V and 4 bases from J; bases unmatched to any gene: 8.

This clone showed up just a few times. CDR3 sequence: CASSGTGTSVNEQFF. CDR3 coding DNA: TGTGCCAGCAGCGGTACCGGGACTAGCGTCAATGAGCAGTTCTTC. The genes are TRBV9 and TRBJ2-1; TRBD2 aligns across 10 bases. CDR3 length equals 15 residues. Germline-derived CDR1 and CDR2 are SGDLS and YYNGEE. V gave up 3 bases and J gave up 6 bases; unmatched junction bases: 6. The full variable domain, with the rest looked up from reference TRBV9 and TRBJ2-1, is DSGVTQTPKHLITATGQRVTLRCSPRSGDLSVYWYQQSLDQGLQFLIQYYNGEERAKGNILERFSAQQFPDLHSELNLSSLELGDSALYFCASSGTGTSVNEQFFGPGTRLTVL.

The CDR3 DNA sequence: TGCGCCAGCAGCTTGGGGACTAGCGCGAACAATGAGCAGTTCTTC. Its protein is CASSLGTSANNEQFF. V usage is TRBV5-1 and J usage is TRBJ2-1, with 9 nucleotides matching TRBD2. This CDR3 has 15 residues. Germline V gene sequence: CDR1 SGHRS, CDR2 YFSETQ. The V segment lost 0 bases and the J segment 5 bases; nucleotides outside the gene matches: 3. Based on the CDR3 plus reference TRBV5-1 and TRBJ2-1, the full variable domain is KAGVTQTPRYLIKTRGQQVTLSCSPISGHRSVSWYQQTPGQGLQFLFEYFSETQRNKGNFPGRFSGRQFSNSRSEMNVSTLELGDSALYLCASSLGTSANNEQFFGPGTRLTVL.

This chain links TRBV27 with TRBJ2-1; 7 nucleotides align to TRBD2. After removal of 7 bases from V and 5 bases from J, the junction contained 8 bases not matched to a gene. Germline assignment: CDR1 MNHEY and CDR2 SMNVEV (reference sequence). The CDR3 covers 14 residues. CDR3 sequence reads: CASIRGRGNNEQFF. DNA for the CDR3: TGTGCCAGCATTCGCGGGAGAGGGAACAATGAGCAGTTCTTC.

The rearrangement links TRBV6-1 to TRBJ1-2, with D uncertain. Germline V lookup: CDR1 MNHNS, CDR2 SASEGT. V lost 8 bases to trimming and J lost 1 base, with 8 bases between them. The CDR3 spans 12 residues. CDR3 sequence (DNA): TGTGCCAGCCGACAAAGTAACTATGGCTACACCTTC. It specifies CASRQSNYGYTF.

The chain recombines TRBV18 with TRBJ2-6; a possible D gene is TRBD2 (6 bases). The ends were cut back, 6 bases at V and 15 bases at J, with 21 bases in the middle. Germline assignment: CDR1 KGHSH and CDR2 LQKENI. The CDR3 covers 14 residues. The CDR3 reads CASSLLASDSSLTF. CDR3 in DNA: TGTGCCAGCTCCCTTCTAGCGAGTGACAGTTCCCTGACTTTC.

This clone has only a few counts. The chain has TRBV6-1 and TRBJ1-2; 8 nucleotides agree with TRBD1. The CDR3 is 15 residues long. The germline CDR1 and CDR2 sequences are MNHNS and SASEGT. V was clipped by 3 bases and J by 0 bases; unmatched bases: 3. The CDR3 sequence: CASSERTGPNYGYTF. CDR3 sequence (DNA): TGTGCCAGCAGTGAGAGGACAGGGCCTAACTATGGCTACACCTTC.

This clone has more than one count but fewer than ten. The chain uses TRBV10-3 and TRBJ2-3, with D maybe TRBD1 (6 bases). CDR1 ENHRY and CDR2 SYGVKD come from the germline V gene. Trimming took 3 bases from V and 4 from J, leaving 14 bases between them. The CDR3 is made up of 15 amino acids. For the CDR3, the DNA is TGTGCCATCAGTGACCCCGGGACAATGCCAGATACGCAGTATTTT. Its protein product is CAISDPGTMPDTQYF.

This clone has just one count. The chain uses TRBV11-2 and TRBJ2-1; 11 bases agree with TRBD2. After removal of 3 bases from V and 2 bases from J, the junction contained 0 bases not matched to a gene. Per germline, CDR1 SGHAT and CDR2 FQNNGV. This CDR3 region has 15 residues. The CDR3 here is CASSFSGGAYNEQFF. DNA of the CDR3: TGTGCCAGCAGCTTTAGCGGGGGGGCCTACAATGAGCAGTTCTTC.

The V call is TRBV9, the J call TRBJ2-7; TRBD2 matches 10 bases. Germline CDR1 reads SGDLS; CDR2 reads YYNGEE. The CDR3 is 15 residues long. With 0 bases clipped from V and 3 bases from J, the junction kept 3 bases outside the gene matches. The CDR3 spells CASSVDQRGGYEQYF. In DNA, the CDR3 is TGTGCCAGCAGCGTAGACCAGCGGGGGGGCTACGAGCAGTACTTC.

A few counts support this clone. The gene calls are TRBV29-1 and TRBJ1-5; possibly TRBD1 for D (5 bases). CDR3 length: 14 residues. Deletions cut 3 bases from V and 2 bases from J, with 11 bases between. Germline CDR1 SQVTM, CDR2 ANQGSEA. CDR3 residues: CSVDGGTGNQPQHF. CDR3 nucleotides: TGCAGCGTTGATGGAGGGACGGGCAATCAGCCCCAGCATTTT. Full variable domain (missing parts from reference TRBV29-1 and TRBJ1-5): SAVISQKPSRDICQRGTSLTIQCQVDSQVTMMFWYRQQPGQSLTLIATANQGSEATYESGFVIDKFPISRPNLTFSTLTVSNMSPEDSSIYLCSVDGGTGNQPQHFGDGTRLSIL.

The V and J genes are TRBV20-1 and TRBJ2-1; D gene unclear. Germline-derived CDR1 and CDR2 are DFQATT and SNEGSKA (reference sequence). The CDR3 consists of 11 residues. V was shortened by 7 bases and J by 2 bases, with 6 bases between the two germline ends. The DNA of the CDR3 is TGCAGTGGGGCCCCCTACAATGAGCAGTTCTTC. It yields the protein CSGAPYNEQFF.

Only a few counts were recorded for this clone. This sequence joins TRBV19 and TRBJ1-2; 8 bases line up with TRBD1. Germline V lookup: CDR1 LNHDA, CDR2 SQIVND (reference sequence). Unmatched junction bases numbered 2, after V lost 5 bases and J lost 3 bases. The CDR3 sequence is 13 residues long. The CDR3 DNA is TGTGCCAGTAGTCCGACAGGGGACTATGGCTACACCTTC. It encodes CASSPTGDYGYTF.

The chain uses TRBV7-2 and TRBJ2-5; TRBD1 matches at 11 bases. The germline gives CDR1 SGHTA, CDR2 FQGNSA. This CDR3 has 15 amino acids. V was pared by 3 bases and J by 1 base, with 1 base of the junction left unmatched. The CDR3 here is CASSFGQGAQETQYF. The CDR3 DNA sequence: TGTGCCAGCAGCTTCGGACAGGGGGCCCAAGAGACCCAGTACTTC. Full variable domain (remainder filled in from reference TRBV7-2 and TRBJ2-5): GAGVSQSPSNKVTEKGKDVELRCDPISGHTALYWYRQSLGQGLEFLIYFQGNSAPDKSGLPSDRFSAERTGGSVSTLTIQRTQQEDSAVYLCASSFGQGAQETQYFGPGTRLLVL.

This clone was seen only a few times. The CDR3 here is CASSAERAGELFF. The CDR3 nucleotides read TGCGCCAGCAGCGCGGAACGGGCCGGGGAGCTGTTTTTT. V is TRBV5-1 and J is TRBJ2-2; D gene ambiguous. Looked up from germline, CDR1 is SGHRS and CDR2 is YFSETQ. Trimming pared 4 bases from V and 6 bases from J, leaving 10 bases between. The CDR3 spans 13 residues. Full variable domain (rest looked up from reference TRBV5-1 and TRBJ2-2): KAGVTQTPRYLIKTRGQQVTLSCSPISGHRSVSWYQQTPGQGLQFLFEYFSETQRNKGNFPGRFSGRQFSNSRSEMNVSTLELGDSALYLCASSAERAGELFFGEGSRLTVL.

This clone was counted a few times. The chain recombines TRBV5-4 with TRBJ2-3, with TRBD2 matching 9 bases. CDR1 and CDR2 (germline): SGHNT, YYREEE (reference sequence). V was clipped by 2 bases and J by 4 bases; unmatched bases: 5. The CDR3 extends over 15 amino acids. The CDR3 protein is CASSFGGRAADTQYF. The CDR3 nucleotides are TGTGCCAGCAGCTTCGGCGGGAGGGCCGCAGATACGCAGTATTTT.

This clone was observed a few times. J is TRBJ1-2 and V is TRBV7-2, with D uncertain. Trimming stripped 5 bases from V and 6 bases from J, with 16 bases between. The CDR3 runs 14 residues. Germline-derived CDR1 and CDR2 are SGHTA and FQGNSA. CDR3 protein: CASSLPGGYDGYTF. The CDR3 region has the DNA TGTGCCAGCAGCCTCCCGGGAGGGTACGATGGCTACACCTTC.

This clone was seen at least ten times. The chain couples TRBV29-1 to TRBJ2-7; D is perhaps TRBD1 (7 bases). The germline V gene encodes CDR1 SQVTM and CDR2 ANQGSEA. CDR3 length: 13 amino acids. Trimming stripped 4 bases from V and 2 bases from J, with 12 bases between. The CDR3 DNA is TGCAGCGTTGCGGCGGGACAGCCCTACGAGCAGTACTTC. Translation: CSVAAGQPYEQYF.

This clone has more than one count but fewer than ten. The rearrangement links TRBV29-1 to TRBJ1-1; D remains ambiguous. Germline lookup yields CDR1 SQVTM and CDR2 ANQGSEA. V was clipped by 3 bases and J by 0 bases, with 8 bases between them. The CDR3 totals 13 residues. The CDR3 nucleotides are TGCAGCGTTGAGCCTGGGCTGAACACTGAAGCTTTCTTT. This encodes CSVEPGLNTEAFF.

The V gene is TRBV10-3, the J gene TRBJ1-1; D gene uncertain. The CDR3 has 14 amino acids. V was cut by 4 bases and J by 6 bases, with 15 bases left in between. Germline V CDR1 and CDR2: ENHRY, SYGVKD. The CDR3 is CAISGAGRAAEAFF. The CDR3 coding sequence is TGTGCCATCAGTGGAGCGGGGAGGGCGGCTGAAGCTTTCTTT.

The V and J genes are TRBV5-1 and TRBJ2-3; the D gene is possibly TRBD2 (6 bases). V was clipped by 2 bases and J by 4 bases, with 14 bases between them. CDR1 is SGHRS and CDR2 is YFSETQ in the germline V gene. The CDR3 loop spans 15 amino acids. In DNA, the CDR3 is TGCGCCAGCAGCTTCCGAAGGGGACTTTCAGATACGCAGTATTTT. Amino acid sequence: CASSFRRGLSDTQYF.

The rearrangement links TRBV5-1 to TRBJ2-2; tentative D call: TRBD1 (6 bases). The CDR3 is 15 residues long. Germline V lookup: CDR1 SGHRS, CDR2 YFSETQ. V was cut by 1 base and J by 3 bases, with 10 bases left in between. In DNA, the CDR3 is TGCGCCAGCAGCTTGTCAGGGGTTGACACCGGGGAGCTGTTTTTT. This translates into CASSLSGVDTGELFF.

This clone was detected only a few times. The rearrangement joins TRBV7-2 to TRBJ1-2; TRBD1 might be the D (5 bases). V shed 5 bases and J shed 8 bases, with 18 bases lying between them. The CDR3 totals 14 residues. Germline V lookup: CDR1 SGHTA, CDR2 FQGNSA. The CDR3 coding sequence is TGTGCCAGCAGCCGTAATCAGGGTCGGGCGGGCTACACCTTC. It encodes CASSRNQGRAGYTF.

This clone was seen a handful of times. The gene calls are TRBV7-2 and TRBJ1-6, with a possible D match to TRBD1 (6 bases). The CDR3 totals 17 residues. The germline V and J ends were trimmed by 5 bases and 0 bases, with 14 bases remaining between them. From germline, CDR1 is SGHTA and CDR2 FQGNSA. In nucleotides, the CDR3 is TGTGCCAGCAGCCCCGGACAGCTGAGCTCCTATAATTCACCCCTCCACTTT. Residues: CASSPGQLSSYNSPLHF. Filled out from reference TRBV7-2 and TRBJ1-6, the complete variable domain reads GAGVSQSPSNKVTEKGKDVELRCDPISGHTALYWYRQSLGQGLEFLIYFQGNSAPDKSGLPSDRFSAERTGGSVSTLTIQRTQQEDSAVYLCASSPGQLSSYNSPLHFGNGTRLTVT.